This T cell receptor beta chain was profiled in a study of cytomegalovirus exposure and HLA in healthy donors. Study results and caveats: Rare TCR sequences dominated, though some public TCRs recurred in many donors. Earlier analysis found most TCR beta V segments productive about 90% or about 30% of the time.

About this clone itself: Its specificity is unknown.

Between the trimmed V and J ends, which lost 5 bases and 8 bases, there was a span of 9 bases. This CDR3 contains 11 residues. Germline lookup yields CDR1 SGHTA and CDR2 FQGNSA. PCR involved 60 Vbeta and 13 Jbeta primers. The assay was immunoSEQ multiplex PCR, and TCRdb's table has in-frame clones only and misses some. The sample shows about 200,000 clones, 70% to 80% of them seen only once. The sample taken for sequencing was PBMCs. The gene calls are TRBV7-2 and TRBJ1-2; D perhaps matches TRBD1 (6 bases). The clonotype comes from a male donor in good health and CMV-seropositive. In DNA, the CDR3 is TGTGCCAGCAGCCGTACAGGGGGCTACACCTTC. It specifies CASSRTGGYTF.